This TCR beta chain comes out of a study of beta chain features in type 1 diabetes. General observations from the study: Type 1 diabetes patients had moderately but significantly shorter TCRB CDR3s in all four CD4+ subsets.

This CDR3 is built from 15 residues. Germline CDR1 and CDR2: SGHDN and FVKESK. Trimming pared 1 base from V and 3 bases from J, leaving 13 bases between. With respect to this clone: The antigen is unknown.

Expressed TCRB transcripts were sequenced after all isolated RNA was converted to cDNA. The study sequenced naive, central memory and regulatory T cell samples to an average of about 3.5 million reads. Data came from immunoSEQ multiplex PCR; TCRdb stores just in-frame clones and leaves some out. This table holds 600,000 to 700,000 clones, around an eighth found once. The sequenced sample consisted of naive CD4+ T cells from blood. This TCR was recovered from a man between 18 and 35 years old with type 1 diabetes. The chain recombines TRBV14 with TRBJ2-7; D may correspond to TRBD1 or TRBD2 (6 bases each). CDR3 nucleotides: TGTGCCAGCAGCCAAGCCGTGGGGGGCATCTACGAGCAGTACTTC. This sequence encodes CASSQAVGGIYEQYF.